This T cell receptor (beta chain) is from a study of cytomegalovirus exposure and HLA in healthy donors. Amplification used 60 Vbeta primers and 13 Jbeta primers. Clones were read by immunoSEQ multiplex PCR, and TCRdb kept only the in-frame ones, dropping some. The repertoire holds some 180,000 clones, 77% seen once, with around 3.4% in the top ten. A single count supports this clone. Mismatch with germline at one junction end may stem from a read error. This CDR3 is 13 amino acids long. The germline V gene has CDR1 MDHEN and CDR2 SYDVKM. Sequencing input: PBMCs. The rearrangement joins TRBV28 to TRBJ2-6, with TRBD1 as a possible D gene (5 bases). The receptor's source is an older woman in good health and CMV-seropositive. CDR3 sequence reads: CASRSSGANGLTF. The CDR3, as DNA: TGTGCTTCCCGGAGCTCTGGGGCCAACGGCCTGACTTTC.